The 10 T cell receptor beta chains listed next were all sequenced from one sample in a study of cytomegalovirus exposure and HLA in healthy donors. The PCR made use of 60 Vbeta and 13 Jbeta primers. This table comes from immunoSEQ multiplex PCR, and its TCRdb copy is limited to in-frame clones, with some not included. The table records over 150,000 clones, approximately 76% of them present only once. The specimen was PBMCs. These receptors were obtained from a man in his 60s in good health and CMV-seronegative.

CDR3 region: CASSPTGTTDTQYF. In DNA form, the CDR3 reads TGTGCCAGCTCACCGACAGGGACCACAGATACGCAGTATTTT. This chain uses TRBV18 with TRBJ2-3; 7 nucleotides line up with TRBD1. CDR3 size: 14 residues. Per germline, CDR1 KGHSH and CDR2 LQKENI. V shed 3 bases and J 2 bases; nucleotides not matched to a gene: 2.

The rearrangement joins TRBV28 to TRBJ2-1, with TRBD2 identical over 12 bases. The J segment lost 8 bases and the V segment lost 5 bases, leaving 7 bases of the junction unmatched. The CDR3 consists of 15 residues. CDR1 is MDHEN and CDR2 is SYDVKM in the germline V gene. The DNA for the CDR3 is TGTGCCAGCAGTGTACTAGCGGGAGGTCTAGATGAGCAGTTCTTC. Protein sequence: CASSVLAGGLDEQFF.

V and J are TRBV21-1 and TRBJ2-1; TRBD2 is the table's D call and was not checked against the DNA. TRBV21-1 is marked as a pseudogene. The CDR3 sequence is 23 residues long. The CDR3: CASTPALGCGPGLAGVLYNEQFF. CDR3 DNA sequence: TGTGCCAGCACCCCGGCATTGGGGTGTGGGCCGGGACTAGCGGGAGTGCTATACAATGAGCAGTTCTTC.

V is TRBV14 and J is TRBJ1-1; possibly TRBD1 for D (6 bases). CDR1 is SGHDN and CDR2 is FVKESK in the germline V gene. The length of the CDR3 is 13 residues. V dropped 4 bases and J dropped 5 bases, with 11 bases sitting between them. CDR3 residues: CASSPGHRTEAFF. In nucleotides, the CDR3 is TGTGCCAGCAGCCCGGGACACAGGACTGAAGCTTTCTTT.

V gene TRBV5-1 combines with J gene TRBJ2-5; 11 bases line up with TRBD2. Germline V CDR1 and CDR2: SGHRS, YFSETQ. The CDR3 is made up of 17 amino acids. The junction had 7 bases not matched to a gene; V was cut back by 2 bases and J by 1 base. In DNA form, the CDR3 reads TGCGCCAGCAGCTTAATGACTAGCGGGGCCTTCCAAGAGACCCAGTACTTC. This codes for CASSLMTSGAFQETQYF. Filled out from reference TRBV5-1 and TRBJ2-5, the complete variable domain reads KAGVTQTPRYLIKTRGQQVTLSCSPISGHRSVSWYQQTPGQGLQFLFEYFSETQRNKGNFPGRFSGRQFSNSRSEMNVSTLELGDSALYLCASSLMTSGAFQETQYFGPGTRLLVL.

V gene TRBV4-3 combines with J gene TRBJ2-7; 8 bases match TRBD2. The CDR3 has 14 amino acids. The V segment lost 1 base and the J segment 5 bases; nucleotides outside the gene matches: 4. The germline gives CDR1 LGHNA, CDR2 YSLEER. The CDR3 coding sequence is TGCGCCAGCAGCCAAGCCGGGGGGGAAGACGAGCAGTACTTC. Amino acids: CASSQAGGEDEQYF.

V usage is TRBV18 and J usage is TRBJ1-1; TRBD1 matches at 10 bases. CDR3 length equals 14 residues. Trimming took 3 bases from V and 5 from J; bases not matched to a gene: 3. Germline V CDR1 and CDR2: KGHSH, LQKENI. CDR3 region: CASSPTGQGTEAFF. The CDR3 DNA is TGTGCCAGCTCACCCACGGGACAGGGGACTGAAGCTTTCTTT.

This clone has a handful of counts. The chain couples TRBV7-8 to TRBJ2-7; D not resolved. The V and J ends lost 1 base and 3 bases respectively, with 7 bases between them. CDR3 length: 13 residues. Germline CDR1 reads SGHVS; CDR2 reads FQNEAQ. CDR3 residues: CASSLVEFYEQYF. CDR3 DNA sequence: TGTGCCAGCAGCTTAGTAGAATTCTACGAGCAGTACTTC.

The gene calls are TRBV11-2 and TRBJ2-7; D call uncertain. Germline V gene lookup returns CDR1 SGHAT and CDR2 FQNNGV. This CDR3 contains 15 residues. Between the trimmed V and J ends, which lost 2 bases and 0 bases, there was a span of 11 bases. The CDR3 here is CASSLSYSSSYEQYF. The DNA for the CDR3 is TGTGCCAGCAGCTTATCGTACAGTTCCTCCTACGAGCAGTACTTC.

The chain joins TRBV2 to TRBJ2-5; 8 bases align to TRBD2. The germline V gene encodes CDR1 SNHLY and CDR2 FYNNEI. Trimming at V came to 11 bases and at J to 5 bases, leaving 7 bases not matched to a gene. This CDR3 is built from 12 residues. The CDR3: CAGRASGETQYF. In DNA, the CDR3 is TGTGCCGGTCGGGCTAGCGGGGAGACCCAGTACTTC.